Presented here are 6 T cell receptor beta chains from one specimen sequenced in a study of tumor-infiltrating lymphocytes in localized non-small cell lung cancer. Clones were sequenced by immunoSEQ multiplex PCR, and TCRdb holds only the in-frame ones, with some missing. This sample yields around 10,000 clones, of which around 72% are seen a single time; roughly 15% belongs to the top ten. Sequencing used lung tumor tissue. These receptors were obtained from a human donor with non-small cell lung cancer.

A few counts support this clone. CDR3 loop: CASSSNRNEQFF. For the CDR3, the DNA is TGTGCCAGCAGCTCCAACAGGAATGAGCAGTTCTTC. The chain has TRBV14 and TRBJ2-1, with D possibly matching TRBD1 (5 bases). The V gene lost 5 bases and the J gene lost 7 bases, with 9 bases spanning the gap. This CDR3 has 12 amino acids. Germline-derived CDR1 and CDR2 are SGHDN and FVKESK.

This clone is categorized as medium-sized. This rearrangement joins TRBV10-1 to TRBJ2-7, with D perhaps TRBD1 (5 bases). The V gene's germline CDR1 is WNHNN and CDR2 SYGVQD (reference sequence). V was pared by 3 bases and J by 2 bases, with 11 bases between. The CDR3 has 14 residues. The CDR3 loop reads CASSEVDRPYEQYF. The DNA for the CDR3 is TGCGCCAGCAGTGAAGTCGACAGACCCTACGAGCAGTACTTC.

This sequence joins TRBV19 and TRBJ2-2; possibly TRBD1 for D (5 bases). The CDR3 sequence is 15 residues long. Trimming left V 4 bases short and J 0 bases short, with 9 bases between. Germline CDR1 and CDR2: LNHDA and SQIVND (reference sequence). This chain's CDR3 is CASSRGHTNTGELFF. The CDR3 coding sequence is TGTGCCAGTAGTAGGGGCCATACGAACACCGGGGAGCTGTTTTTT.

The gene calls are TRBV27 and TRBJ1-6, with TRBD1 identical over 12 bases. Trimming cost V 2 bases and J 7 bases; bases outside gene matches: 9. The CDR3 extends over 18 amino acids. Germline V gene lookup returns CDR1 MNHEY and CDR2 SMNVEV (reference sequence). Here the CDR3 DNA reads TGTGCCAGCAGTTTAGGGTGGGGACAGGGGGCGCAAAATTCACCCCTCCACTTT. Translation: CASSLGWGQGAQNSPLHF.

This sequence joins TRBV11-1 and TRBJ2-7; D is ambiguous. Germline V CDR1 and CDR2: SGHAT, FQDESV (reference sequence). The CDR3 spans 14 residues. Trimming took 5 bases from V and 4 from J, leaving 15 bases between them. The CDR3 loop is CASSPRGLGYEQYF. CDR3 bases: TGTGCCAGCAGCCCACGTGGGTTGGGGTACGAGCAGTACTTC.

In its sample, this clone was seen once. The chain employs TRBV5-4 and TRBJ2-7, with TRBD1 matching over 10 bases. This CDR3 has 14 amino acids. Germline V lookup: CDR1 SGHNT, CDR2 YYREEE (reference sequence). After removal of 3 bases from V and 3 bases from J, the junction contained 3 bases not matched to a gene. CDR3 amino acids: CASSWDRGNYEQYF. In nucleotides, the CDR3 is TGTGCCAGCAGCTGGGACAGGGGAAACTACGAGCAGTACTTC.